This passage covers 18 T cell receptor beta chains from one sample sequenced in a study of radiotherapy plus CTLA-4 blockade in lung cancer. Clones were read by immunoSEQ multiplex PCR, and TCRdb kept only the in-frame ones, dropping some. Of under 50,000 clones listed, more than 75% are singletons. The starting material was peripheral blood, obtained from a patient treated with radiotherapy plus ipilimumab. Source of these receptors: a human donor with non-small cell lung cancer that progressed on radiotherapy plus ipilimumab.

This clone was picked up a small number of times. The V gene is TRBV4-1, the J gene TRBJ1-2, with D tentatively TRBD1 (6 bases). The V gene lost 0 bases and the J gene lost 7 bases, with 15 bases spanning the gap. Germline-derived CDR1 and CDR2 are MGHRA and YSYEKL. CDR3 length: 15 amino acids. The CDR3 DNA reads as TGCGCCAGCAGCCAAGATCGCGGGGGCAGGGGTGGCTACACCTTC. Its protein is CASSQDRGGRGGYTF.

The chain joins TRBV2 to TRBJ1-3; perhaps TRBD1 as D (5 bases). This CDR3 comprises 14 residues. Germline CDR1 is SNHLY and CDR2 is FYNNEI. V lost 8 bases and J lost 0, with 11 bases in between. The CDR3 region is CASQIDSSGNTIYF. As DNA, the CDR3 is TGTGCCAGCCAAATCGACAGCTCTGGAAACACCATATATTTT.

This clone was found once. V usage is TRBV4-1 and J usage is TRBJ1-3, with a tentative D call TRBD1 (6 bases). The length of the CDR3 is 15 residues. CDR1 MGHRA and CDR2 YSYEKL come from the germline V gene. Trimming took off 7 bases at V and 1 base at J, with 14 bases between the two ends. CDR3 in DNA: TGCGCCAGCAACCTAGGACAGACTTCTGGAAACACCATATATTTT. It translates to CASNLGQTSGNTIYF.

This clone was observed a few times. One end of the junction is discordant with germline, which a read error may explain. The CDR3 DNA is TGTGCTAGCAGCCCTCACAGGGTAAGTGGCTACACCTTC. Translated, it gives CASSPHRVSGYTF. The V and J genes are TRBV7-7 and TRBJ1-2, with D perhaps matching TRBD1 (6 bases). Germline loops: CDR1 SSHAT, CDR2 FNYEAQ (reference sequence). The CDR3 runs 13 residues.

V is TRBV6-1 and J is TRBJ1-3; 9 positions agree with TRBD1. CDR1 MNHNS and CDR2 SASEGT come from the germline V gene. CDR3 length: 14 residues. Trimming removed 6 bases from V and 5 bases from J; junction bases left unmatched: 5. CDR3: CASRRGQGRNTIYF. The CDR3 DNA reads TGTGCCAGCAGAAGGGGACAGGGAAGAAACACCATATATTTT.

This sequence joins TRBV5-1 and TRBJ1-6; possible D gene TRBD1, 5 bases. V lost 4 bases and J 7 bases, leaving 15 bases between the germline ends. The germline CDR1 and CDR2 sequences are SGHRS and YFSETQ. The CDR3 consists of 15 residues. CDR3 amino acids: CASSLDGQGNSPLHF. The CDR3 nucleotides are TGCGCCAGCAGCCTTGATGGGCAGGGCAATTCACCCCTCCACTTT.

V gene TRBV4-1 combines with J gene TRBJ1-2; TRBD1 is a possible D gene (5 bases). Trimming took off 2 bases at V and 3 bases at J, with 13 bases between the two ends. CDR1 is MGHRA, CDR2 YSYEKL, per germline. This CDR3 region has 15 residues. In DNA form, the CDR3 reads TGCGCCAGCAGCCAAAGGGCAGGGTTTGACTATGGCTACACCTTC. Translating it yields CASSQRAGFDYGYTF.

CDR3 DNA sequence: TGTGCCAGCACTTATGGACAGGGCAGTTCACCCCTCCACTTT. Translation gives CASTYGQGSSPLHF. The chain uses TRBV6-1 and TRBJ1-6; 8 positions agree with TRBD1. The germline gives CDR1 MNHNS, CDR2 SASEGT. The length of the CDR3 is 14 residues. The V gene end was trimmed by 7 bases and the J gene end by 9 bases; junction bases not matched to a gene: 8.

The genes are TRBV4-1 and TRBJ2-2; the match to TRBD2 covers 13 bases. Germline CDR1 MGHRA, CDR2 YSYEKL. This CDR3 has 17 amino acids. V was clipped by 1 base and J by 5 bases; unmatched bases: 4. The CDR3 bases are TGCGCCAGCAGCCAAGTCCTACTAGCGGGGGGGACCGGGGAGCTGTTTTTT. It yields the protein CASSQVLLAGGTGELFF.

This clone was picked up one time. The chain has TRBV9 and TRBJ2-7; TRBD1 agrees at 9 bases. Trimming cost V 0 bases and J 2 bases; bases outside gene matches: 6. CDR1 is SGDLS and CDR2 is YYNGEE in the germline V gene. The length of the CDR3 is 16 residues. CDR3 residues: CASSVAPGQGPYEQYF. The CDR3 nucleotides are TGTGCCAGCAGCGTAGCTCCGGGACAGGGTCCCTACGAGCAGTACTTC.

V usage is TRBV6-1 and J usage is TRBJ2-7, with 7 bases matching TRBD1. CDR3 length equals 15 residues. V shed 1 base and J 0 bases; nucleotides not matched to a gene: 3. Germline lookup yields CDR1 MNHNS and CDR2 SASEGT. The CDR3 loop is CASSEVTGSSYEQYF. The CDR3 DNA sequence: TGTGCCAGCAGTGAAGTGACAGGGAGCTCCTACGAGCAGTACTTC.

The DNA of the CDR3 is TGCGCCAGCAGCATGACAGGGGATAATTCACCCCTCCACTTT. Amino acids: CASSMTGDNSPLHF. The gene calls are TRBV5-1 and TRBJ1-6, with TRBD1 matching over 8 bases. The germline gives CDR1 SGHRS, CDR2 YFSETQ. The CDR3 sequence is 14 residues long. After removal of 4 bases from V and 5 bases from J, the junction contained 2 bases not matched to a gene. Full variable domain (missing parts from reference TRBV5-1 and TRBJ1-6): KAGVTQTPRYLIKTRGQQVTLSCSPISGHRSVSWYQQTPGQGLQFLFEYFSETQRNKGNFPGRFSGRQFSNSRSEMNVSTLELGDSALYLCASSMTGDNSPLHFGNGTRLTVT.

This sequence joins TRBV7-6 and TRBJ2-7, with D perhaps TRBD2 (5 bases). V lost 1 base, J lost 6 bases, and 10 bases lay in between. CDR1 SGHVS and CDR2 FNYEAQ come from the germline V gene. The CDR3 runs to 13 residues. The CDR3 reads CASSLVDRGEQYF. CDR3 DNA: TGTGCCAGCAGCTTAGTCGACCGGGGCGAGCAGTACTTC.

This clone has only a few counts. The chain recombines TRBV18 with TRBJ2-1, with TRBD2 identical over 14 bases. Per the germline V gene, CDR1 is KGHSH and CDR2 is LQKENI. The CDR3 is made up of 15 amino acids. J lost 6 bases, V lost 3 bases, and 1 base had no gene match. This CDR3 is CASSPTSGGANEQFF. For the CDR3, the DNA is TGTGCCAGCTCACCGACTAGCGGGGGGGCCAATGAGCAGTTCTTC. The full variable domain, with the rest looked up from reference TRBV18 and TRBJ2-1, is NAGVMQNPRHLVRRRGQEARLRCSPMKGHSHVYWYRQLPEEGLKFMVYLQKENIIDESGMPKERFSAEFPKEGPSILRIQQVVRGDSAAYFCASSPTSGGANEQFFGPGTRLTVL.

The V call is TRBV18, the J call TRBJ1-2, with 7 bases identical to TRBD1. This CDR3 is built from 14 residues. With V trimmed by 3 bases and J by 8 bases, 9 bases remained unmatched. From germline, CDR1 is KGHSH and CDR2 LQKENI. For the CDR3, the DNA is TGTGCCAGCTCACCTACCTTTGGACAGGCCGGCTACACCTTC. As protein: CASSPTFGQAGYTF.

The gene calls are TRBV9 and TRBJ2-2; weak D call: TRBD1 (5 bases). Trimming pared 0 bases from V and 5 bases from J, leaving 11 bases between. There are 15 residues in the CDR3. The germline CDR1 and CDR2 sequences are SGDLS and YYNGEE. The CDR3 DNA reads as TGTGCCAGCAGCGTAGTGCAGGGAAGTACCGGGGAGCTGTTTTTT. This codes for CASSVVQGSTGELFF.

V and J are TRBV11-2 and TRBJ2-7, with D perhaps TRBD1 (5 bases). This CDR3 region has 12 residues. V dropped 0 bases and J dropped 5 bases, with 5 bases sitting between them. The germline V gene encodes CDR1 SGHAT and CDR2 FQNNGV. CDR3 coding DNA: TGTGCCAGCAGCTTAGACAGGGACGAGCAGTACTTC. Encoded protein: CASSLDRDEQYF. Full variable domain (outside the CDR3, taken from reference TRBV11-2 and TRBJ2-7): EAGVAQSPRYKIIEKRQSVAFWCNPISGHATLYWYQQILGQGPKLLIQFQNNGVVDDSQLPKDRFSAERLKGVDSTLKIQPAKLEDSAVYLCASSLDRDEQYFGPGTRLTVT.

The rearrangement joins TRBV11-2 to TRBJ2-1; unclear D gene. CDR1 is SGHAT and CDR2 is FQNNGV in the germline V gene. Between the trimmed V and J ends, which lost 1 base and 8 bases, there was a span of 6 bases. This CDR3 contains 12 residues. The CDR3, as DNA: TGTGCCAGCAGCTTAGTAGTCTATGAGCAGTTCTTC. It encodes CASSLVVYEQFF.